One sample yielded the 18 T cell receptor beta chains listed below, sequenced in a study of shared clonotypes between healthy human individuals. Positively selected for CCR7, the CD45RO-negative cells used as naive CD8 cells excluded terminally differentiated effector memory CD45RA+ cells. Profiled with immunoSEQ multiplex PCR; TCRdb holds only in-frame clones, not every one. In the table there are about 680,000 clones, 92% of which are singletons. Sequencing used naive CD8+ T cells sorted from blood. These receptors originate from a man in his thirties or forties in good health.

The chain links TRBV14 to TRBJ2-7; 8 bases match TRBD1. CDR1 and CDR2 from the germline V gene are SGHDN and FVKESK. Trimming cost V 5 bases and J 0 bases; bases outside gene matches: 6. This CDR3 is 15 amino acids long. The CDR3 bases are TGTGCCAGCAGCTCCCGGACAGGGAGCTCCTACGAGCAGTACTTC. Translating gives CASSSRTGSSYEQYF.

CDR3 residues: CSVEMREGYTF. CDR3 DNA sequence: TGCAGCGTTGAGATGCGAGAGGGCTACACCTTC. The chain is built from TRBV29-1 and TRBJ1-2; D is unclear. V was pared by 3 bases and J by 8 bases, with 10 bases between. CDR1 SQVTM and CDR2 ANQGSEA come from the germline V gene. The CDR3 is 11 residues long.

V usage is TRBV7-9 and J usage is TRBJ1-1; tentatively, D is TRBD1 (5 bases). V dropped 5 bases and J dropped 6 bases, with 19 bases sitting between them. Germline CDR1 is SEHNR and CDR2 is FQNEAQ (reference sequence). The CDR3 contains 15 residues. The CDR3 loop reads CASSLTIDSRAEAFF. The CDR3 DNA sequence: TGTGCCAGCAGCCTGACAATCGACAGCCGCGCTGAAGCTTTCTTT.

The gene calls are TRBV27 and TRBJ2-7, with TRBD2 matching over 11 bases. The CDR3 has 15 amino acids. The trim removed 8 bases at V and 0 bases at J, leaving 6 bases unmatched. Germline V gene sequence: CDR1 MNHEY, CDR2 SMNVEV (reference sequence). This CDR3 reads CASGSTSGISYEQYF. The CDR3 nucleotides read TGTGCCAGCGGTTCGACTAGCGGGATCTCCTACGAGCAGTACTTC.

The CDR3 loop is CASSLDRFDRAKETQYF. For the CDR3, the DNA is TGTGCCAGCAGCTTAGACCGTTTCGACAGGGCCAAAGAGACCCAGTACTTC. The J gene is TRBJ2-5, the V gene TRBV11-2; 7 positions agree with TRBD1. CDR1 and CDR2 (germline): SGHAT, FQNNGV. V shed 0 bases and J 3 bases; nucleotides not matched to a gene: 10. CDR3 length: 17 amino acids.

The chain carries TRBV27 and TRBJ2-7, with D tentatively TRBD1 (6 bases). This CDR3 region has 14 residues. The germline V gene encodes CDR1 MNHEY and CDR2 SMNVEV (reference sequence). V was cut by 6 bases and J by 0 bases, with 12 bases left in between. The CDR3 is CASRLRQASYEQYF. In nucleotides, the CDR3 is TGTGCCAGCAGACTAAGACAGGCCTCCTACGAGCAGTACTTC.

The rearrangement joins TRBV7-9 to TRBJ2-3; D remains ambiguous. The germline CDR1 and CDR2 sequences are SEHNR and FQNEAQ (reference sequence). V was cut by 8 bases and J by 3 bases, with 6 bases left in between. This CDR3 has 11 amino acids. In DNA form, the CDR3 reads TGTGCCAGCGGTTATACAGATACGCAGTATTTT. It translates to CASGYTDTQYF.

This clone was recorded only once. V gene TRBV28 combines with J gene TRBJ2-1, with D perhaps TRBD2 (6 bases). Per germline, CDR1 MDHEN and CDR2 SYDVKM. The V end was cut by 6 bases, the J end by 0 bases, with 15 bases between. The CDR3 length is 16 residues. The CDR3 is CASRTIREPSYNEQFF. The CDR3 bases are TGTGCCAGCAGAACGATCCGGGAGCCCTCCTACAATGAGCAGTTCTTC.

The CDR3 DNA reads as TGTGCCAGCAGTTTAGACGGGACTCAAATAGGGAACACCGGGGAGCTGTTTTTT. The encoded protein is CASSLDGTQIGNTGELFF. The V and J genes are TRBV28 and TRBJ2-2; perhaps TRBD2 as D (6 bases). This CDR3 contains 18 residues. Trimming removed 2 bases from V and 1 base from J, with 17 bases in between. The germline CDR1 and CDR2 sequences are MDHEN and SYDVKM.

The chain has TRBV29-1 and TRBJ2-7, with D perhaps matching TRBD1 or TRBD2 (7 bases each). Germline V lookup: CDR1 SQVTM, CDR2 ANQGSEA. The CDR3 length is 14 residues. V dropped 2 bases and J dropped 1 base, with 12 bases sitting between them. DNA for the CDR3: TGCAGCGTTGAATGGGAGGGGGCATCCTACGAGCAGTACTTC. It translates to CSVEWEGASYEQYF.

The chain is built from TRBV15 and TRBJ2-1; possibly TRBD1 for D (5 bases). Between the trimmed V and J ends, which lost 4 bases and 0 bases, there was a span of 7 bases. The CDR3 runs to 14 residues. Germline V CDR1 and CDR2: LNHNV, YYDKDF (reference sequence). The CDR3 protein is CATSTRDSYNEQFF. CDR3 in DNA: TGTGCCACCAGCACCAGGGACTCCTACAATGAGCAGTTCTTC.

The genes are TRBV11-1 and TRBJ2-5; 9 nucleotides agree with TRBD2. The trim removed 5 bases at V and 3 bases at J, leaving 4 bases unmatched. Looked up from germline, CDR1 is SGHAT and CDR2 is FQDESV (reference sequence). The length of the CDR3 is 14 residues. The CDR3 sequence is CASSPRLAEETQYF. Here the CDR3 DNA reads TGTGCCAGCAGCCCAAGACTAGCGGAAGAGACCCAGTACTTC.

The chain employs TRBV11-3 and TRBJ2-1; 8 nucleotides align to TRBD2. V gave up 4 bases and J gave up 8 bases; unmatched junction bases: 10. This CDR3 region has 15 residues. Looked up from germline, CDR1 is SGHNT and CDR2 is YENEEA. The CDR3 region has the DNA TGTGCCAGCAGCTCCCACTCCGGGACTAGTGATGAGCAGTTCTTC. Its translation is CASSSHSGTSDEQFF. The full variable domain, in which reference TRBV11-3 and TRBJ2-1 provide the parts outside the CDR3, is EAGVVQSPRYKIIEKKQPVAFWCNPISGHNTLYWYLQNLGQGPELLIRYENEEAVDDSQLPKDRFSAERLKGVDSTLKIQPAELGDSAVYLCASSSHSGTSDEQFFGPGTRLTVL.

The CDR3 protein is CASSAGTSGSNEQFF. CDR3 nucleotide sequence: TGTGCCAGCAGTGCTGGGACTAGCGGGAGTAATGAGCAGTTCTTC. The chain recombines TRBV25-1 with TRBJ2-1; 14 bases agree with TRBD2. Germline CDR1 and CDR2: MGHDK and SYGVNS. The CDR3 length is 15 residues. J lost 7 bases, V lost 4 bases, and 3 bases had no gene match. Drawing the rest from reference TRBV25-1 and TRBJ2-1, the complete variable domain is EADIYQTPRYLVIGTGKKITLECSQTMGHDKMYWYQQDPGMELHLIHYSYGVNSTEKGDLSSESTVSRIRTEHFPLTLESARPSHTSQYLCASSAGTSGSNEQFFGPGTRLTVL.

In the case of this clone: The junction shows a germline mismatch at one end, possibly a read error. This rearrangement joins TRBV9 to TRBJ2-1; D could derive from TRBD1 or TRBD2 (5 bases each). The CDR3 has 12 amino acids. Germline lookup yields CDR1 SGDLS and CDR2 YYNGEE. The chain's CDR3 is CASSVLGVQLLF. The CDR3 nucleotides read TGTGCCAGCAGCGTATTGGGGGTTCAATTGCTCTTC.

As to this clone: Other DNA sequences in the sample encode the same CDR3. V is TRBV29-1 and J is TRBJ1-1, with 7 positions matching TRBD1. Germline values: CDR1 SQVTM, CDR2 ANQGSEA. The CDR3 consists of 14 residues. The V gene end was trimmed by 8 bases and the J gene end by 8 bases; junction bases not matched to a gene: 17. The CDR3 bases are TGCAGCTACATTGCCCTGACAGGGAGCTCCGAAGCTTTCTTT. Encoded protein: CSYIALTGSSEAFF.

The rearrangement joins TRBV5-1 to TRBJ2-5, with 11 bases lining up with TRBD2. Trimming at V came to 0 bases and at J to 1 base, leaving 8 bases not matched to a gene. The germline CDR1 and CDR2 sequences are SGHRS and YFSETQ. The CDR3 runs 18 residues. CDR3 coding DNA: TGCGCCAGCAGCTTGGAGTCTAGCGGGAGGTACCTCCAAGAGACCCAGTACTTC. Its translation is CASSLESSGRYLQETQYF.

The chain has TRBV9 and TRBJ2-1, with 7 bases identical to TRBD2. The germline CDR1 and CDR2 sequences are SGDLS and YYNGEE. Trimming at V came to 0 bases and at J to 14 bases, leaving 5 bases not matched to a gene. The CDR3 consists of 12 residues. CDR3 loop: CASSVGSGQEFF. CDR3 nucleotides: TGTGCCAGCAGCGTAGGTAGCGGGCAGGAGTTCTTC.